This record covers a single T cell receptor (beta chain). Its specific antigen is unknown. The record has no base qualities; no much larger clone is one base away. This entry is derived from a study of cytomegalovirus exposure and HLA in healthy donors (dated by TCRdb to about 2017). About the investigation overall: In an earlier analysis of fewer than 750 of the donors, 276 Gb of sequence data and 90 million to 130 million unique TCR beta sequences from approximately 180 million T cells were reported. To study patterns of TCR occurrence, a later analysis re-analyzed previously published TCR beta repertoires from around 670 donors and added high-resolution HLA genotyping. A later genetic analysis used genome-wide SNP genotypes for about 60% of the roughly 700 donors, treating that subset as a discovery cohort. The T cell repertoires of 666 subjects were profiled by immunosequencing and related to cytomegalovirus serostatus. In an earlier analysis of 550 to 700 of the donors, high-throughput TCR beta sequencing was used to judge whether each TCR beta V gene segment behaved as functional or pseudogenic. The study was designed to test whether signatures of past pathogen exposure could be identified by cataloging public T cell receptors. In addition to the first cohort of hundreds of subjects, a separate validation cohort of about 120 different subjects was used. Typing coverage varied by locus: roughly 629-640 donors for A, B, C, DRB1 and DQB1; approximately 560 for DQA1; 606 for DPA1; about 450 for DPB1. Rather than using new phenotypic data, the later analysis identified candidate immune exposures from TCR beta sequences and from how often those sequences occurred across donors. Alongside the repertoire data, information on donor age, sex, ethnicity and CMV serostatus was compiled. To predict cytomegalovirus infection status, the study combined high-throughput TCR immunosequencing, statistical association of individual TCRs with disease status, and machine learning. HLA typing included class I and class II loci at four-digit resolution. Among the roughly 390 genotyped donors, under 90% belonged to the genetic ancestry cluster associated with self-reported Caucasian donors. An early release covering roughly 600 HLA-typed donors comprised about 300 gigabases of sequencing data and around 80 million unique TCR sequences. On average, 235,054 unique TCR beta nucleotide sequences were sequenced per donor among about 400 genotyped donors of the cohort, with roughly 19% of those sequences being non-productive. Every discovery cohort repertoire had been produced on one sequencing platform. A handful of DR-DQ haplotypes were handled as single units for association and clustering because linkage in the cohort was strong.

Results the study describes overall, beyond this receptor: The cohort was sequenced for TCR beta chains only, and without alpha or paired-chain data the features that could be detected were limited. The sequencing pipeline was judged likely to have produced a cluster of highly shared sequence variants as a technical artifact. The 87-base-pair reads could not distinguish some IMGT-functional V segments, including TRBV6-2 and TRBV6-3, so those segments were excluded. A further reported finding was that TCR beta sequences accurately predicted the HLA-A and HLA-B alleles for most subjects in the first cohort. Correlated functional status among segregating V segments might reflect linkage disequilibrium, but an unknown experimental factor could not be ruled out. Specific HLA alleles were associated with 15,000 to 20,000 TCR beta sequences at a false discovery rate of 0.05 in a later analysis. A later analysis found that HLA-associated TCR beta chains were more clonally expanded and had lower generation probabilities than equally common non-associated chains. A total of fewer than 200 TCR beta chains were listed by the study as associated with cytomegalovirus. According to a later analysis, most CMV-associated TCR beta chains appeared to be HLA-restricted, and the HLA associations seemed to be driven largely by CMV exposure. Strong co-occurrence of HLA alleles, especially DR and DQ, made assigning TCR associations to individual alleles difficult. The only immune exposure information available for the cohort was CMV serostatus. While some public TCRs were present in many individuals, most TCR sequences turned up only very rarely across donors. In vitro tests confirmed that a few of the cytomegalovirus-associated TCR beta chains recognize cytomegalovirus antigens. Presence/absence analyses assumed roughly uniform sequencing depth across donors, an assumption that may not hold. According to a later genetic analysis, donors in an Asian-associated ancestry cluster had fewer N-insertions in productive TCRs than the approximately 650-donor mean. According to the authors, the approach could potentially be generalized to other disease states and immunological phenotypes. Broadly in line with IMGT annotations, most TCR beta V segments showed up in productive rearrangements about 87% or about 30% of the time in an earlier analysis of 450 to 750 of the donors. In a later genetic analysis, a missense DCLRE1C variant was associated with V-gene and J-gene trimming of TCR beta chains, and the association was replicated in an independent cohort. The classifier was reported to diagnose cytomegalovirus status with high specificity and sensitivity in both the original and validation cohorts. According to a later analysis, parvovirus B19, influenza, CMV and Epstein-Barr virus appeared linked to several top co-occurrence clusters. Because some donors lacked HLA typing at each locus, the association tests relied only on the typed subset. Some 15 rarely observed V segments, including chromosome 9 orphons, were excluded from the earlier analysis of about 500 of the donors because counts were too low. In a later analysis, TCR association rates were found to vary across HLA loci, with the most associated TCRs seen for DRB1 alleles and the fewest for HLA-C alleles.

The cohort consisted of 670 or so healthy bone marrow donors. All cohort members were sampled while nominally healthy, although unrecorded immune exposures were likely present. The donor was CMV seronegative and was included in the group of several hundred seronegative cohort members. A peripheral blood sample was collected from each donor, and TCR beta sequencing was performed on peripheral blood mononuclear cells. Genomic DNA extraction from the blood cell samples was performed with the Qiagen DNeasy Blood Extraction Kit. The protocol used for the library was the immunoSEQ multiplex PCR assay. A mixture of 60 forward primers for TCR Vbeta segments and 13 reverse primers for TCR Jbeta segments was used in the multiplex PCR. Amplification of the CDR3 region of rearranged TCR beta genes was performed with a multiplex PCR assay on genomic DNA. The Illumina HiSeq System was used to sequence the amplified TCR beta libraries as 87-base-pair reads. Per the authors' processing: In a later analysis, roughly 80 million unique TCR beta chains were counted across the 500 to 850 repertoires, and approximately 11 million of these chains were shared by at least two donors. Raw reads were error-corrected and collapsed into unique sequences by a nearest-neighbor algorithm in which closely related sequences were merged to remove PCR and sequencing errors. V, D and J gene segments were assigned by aligning CDR3 sequences to IMGT reference sequences. For a sequence to be retained, a match of at least six nucleotides to both a V gene segment and a J gene segment was required. A rearrangement was called productive if the CDR3 had no stop codons and remained in frame with V and J, and every other rearrangement was called non-productive. CDR3 was defined according to IMGT convention as the region running from the second conserved V-encoded cysteine to the conserved J-encoded phenylalanine. The earlier analysis of about 610 of the donors excluded any sequence lacking an unambiguous match to a single V gene segment. An earlier analysis of 450 to 650 of the donors called V segments functional above 56.7% productive rearrangements and segregating when the between-donor standard deviation exceeded 5%. To diagnose cytomegalovirus status from the catalog of TCR beta chain sequences, a statistical classification framework was built. V and J gene assignment, in a later analysis, came from comparing TCR nucleotide sequences with IMGT/GENE-DB human TR gene sequences. In a later analysis, CDR3 sequences and most-parsimonious VDJ recombination scenarios were assigned using the TCRdist pipeline. In a later analysis, each TCR beta chain was defined by its CDR3 amino acid sequence together with its V-gene family, and reads lacking a unique V-gene family were excluded. A later analysis removed 600 or so highly shared, low-generation-probability nucleotide sequences to deal with suspected cross-contamination and a sequencing artifact. In a later analysis, a clonal expansion index was calculated for each public chain from normalized within-repertoire ranks of inferred template counts. Generation probabilities in a later analysis came from a VDJ recombination model fitted to out-of-frame rearrangements, and those results were checked against IGoR. Hypergeometric tests were used in a later analysis to score TCR-TCR, TCR-HLA and TCR-CMV co-occurrence, with a repertoire-size bias correction applied to the TCR pairs. To estimate false discovery rates, a later analysis permuted the HLA or CMV assignments 20 times. In a later analysis, co-occurring TCRs were grouped with DBSCAN, and TCRdist sequence similarity was added when clustering was performed within HLA-allele-positive subsets. For co-occurrence clustering, repertoires with fewer than 30,000 or more than 120,000 public chains were excluded, along with about five repertoires with anomalous nucleotide sharing. What TCRdb holds here is the immuneACCESS table cut down to in-frame rearrangements. Part of the clones is not present; checked against another copy, under half of the missing clones reflect an unresolved V gene, and the others are unexplained. V, J and clone size are those of that table, while D and trimming were read from the DNA. The sample includes under 250,000 clones, with 82% observed a single time. The leading ten clones occupy 2.5% to 3.5% of the sample.

The CDR3 sequence holds 13 residues, the cysteine and phenylalanine included. Solely the CDR3 DNA is kept, with 39 bases framed from the first base. The germline V gene (reference sequence) sets CDR1 to LNHDA and CDR2 to SQIVND. Clipping removes 10 bases from V and 5 bases from J, with 6 as the unmatched junction base count. Rearrangement joined TRBV19 to TRBJ1-4, and 8 junctional nucleotides match TRBD1. This TCR was recovered from a woman aged 40 to 50 in good health and CMV-seronegative. Specimen: PBMCs. The CDR3 region reads CATQDRGNEKLFF. The DNA sequence follows: TGTGCCACCCAAGACAGGGGAAATGAAAAACTGTTTTTT.